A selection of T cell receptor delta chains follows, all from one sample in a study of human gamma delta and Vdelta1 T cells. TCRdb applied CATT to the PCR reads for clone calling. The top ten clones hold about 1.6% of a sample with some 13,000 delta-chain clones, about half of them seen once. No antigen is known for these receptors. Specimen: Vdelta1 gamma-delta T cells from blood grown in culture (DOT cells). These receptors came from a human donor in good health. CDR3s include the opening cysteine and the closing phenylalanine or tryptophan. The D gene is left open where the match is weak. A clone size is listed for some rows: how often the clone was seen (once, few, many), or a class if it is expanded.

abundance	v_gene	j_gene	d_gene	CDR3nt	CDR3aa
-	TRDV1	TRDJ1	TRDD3	TGTGCTCTTGGGGAAAGGGGCCCGTTTAGCTGGGGGATCTTTAAACTCATCTTT	CALGERGPFSWGIFKLIF
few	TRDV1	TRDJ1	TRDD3	TGTGCTCTTGGGGAACTAAACACCGATCCGACTGGGGGATACGCGGGAAAACTCATCTTT	CALGELNTDPTGGYAGKLIF
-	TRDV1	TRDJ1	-	TGTGCTCTTGGGGTAATACTTCCTCGGGATCCGACCGATAAACTCATCTTT	CALGVILPRDPTDKLIF
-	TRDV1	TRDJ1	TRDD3	TGTGCTCTTGGGGAACTTGCCCTTCCGGCGGCTGAATCTCCGTCTGGGGGATACCCGTCCACCGATAAACTCATCTTT	CALGELALPAAESPSGGYPSTDKLIF
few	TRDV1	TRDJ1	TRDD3	TGTGCTCTTGGGGAACTTGCGGGGGGGATACGGACCGATAAACTCATCTTT	CALGELAGGIRTDKLIF
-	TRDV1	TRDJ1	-	TGTGCTCTTGGGTCAACTTCTCCGCAAGCCCCTACGTGGGGTCCCGCGGTGGCGTACACCGATAAACTCATCTTT	CALGSTSPQAPTWGPAVAYTDKLIF
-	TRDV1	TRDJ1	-	TGTGCTCTTGGGTACCTTACAAGACTCATCTTT	CALGYLTRLIF
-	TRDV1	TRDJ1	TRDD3	TGTGCTCTTGGGGAATTCCTACTTGGGGGATACGAGTCCGATAAAGTCATCTTT	CALGEFLLGGYESDKVIF
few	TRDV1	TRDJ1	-	TGTGCTCTTGGGGAAGATTGTGGGGTCGATGGGGGTTCGAAGTACACCGATAAACTCATCTTT	CALGEDCGVDGGSKYTDKLIF
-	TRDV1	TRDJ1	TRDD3	TGTGCTCTTGGGGAATATCGCCACTGGGGGATACGCGAGGTAGTGGACACCGATAAACTCATCTTT	CALGEYRHWGIREVVDTDKLIF
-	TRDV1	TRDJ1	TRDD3	TGTGCTCTTGGGGAACTAGCCGCGGGGGGATACGCATACACCGATAAACTCATCTTT	CALGELAAGGYAYTDKLIF
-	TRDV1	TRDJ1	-	TGTGCTCTTGGGGAAGAGGTGCTCCTTCCGGGCCTGGGAGACCACACCGATAAACTCATCTTT	CALGEEVLLPGLGDHTDKLIF
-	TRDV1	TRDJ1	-	TGTGCTCTTGGGGAACTTCTCAAAGGGGGCTACACCGATAAACTCATCTTT	CALGELLKGGYTDKLIF
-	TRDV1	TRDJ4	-	TGTGCTCTTGGGGAACTGAGCTTCCTACACACGCGAGTACTGGGGGCCTTGAGACCCCTGATCTTT	CALGELSFLHTRVLGALRPLIF
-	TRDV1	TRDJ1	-	TGTGCTCTTGGGGAATGGGATGGTCCTGACCCCCACTGGGCCACCGATAAACTCATCTTT	CALGEWDGPDPHWATDKLIF
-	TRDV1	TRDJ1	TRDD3	TGTGCTCTTGGGGAGATTCTTCCTTTTATCGCTGGGGGACCGTACACCGATAAACTCATCTTT	CALGEILPFIAGGPYTDKLIF
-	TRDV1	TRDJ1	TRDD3	TGTGCTCTTGGGGAACTAGGTCCGTACTGGGGGAGGGCGTTTAACACCGATAAACTCATCTTT	CALGELGPYWGRAFNTDKLIF
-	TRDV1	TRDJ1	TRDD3	TGTGCTCTTGGGGAACTAATTATTTCAAAACTGGGGGATACCTACACCGATAAACTCATCTTT	CALGELIISKLGDTYTDKLIF
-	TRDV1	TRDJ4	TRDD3	TGTGCTCTTGGGGAACTAGCACCCTCCCTGACCGGTTTACTGGGGGATCCTAAGCAAGCCAGACCCCTGATCTTT	CALGELAPSLTGLLGDPKQARPLIF
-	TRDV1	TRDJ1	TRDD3	TGTGCTCTTGGGGAGGCGGTCTTCCGCTGGGGGATAAACACCGATAAACTCATCTTT	CALGEAVFRWGINTDKLIF
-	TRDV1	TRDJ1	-	TGTGCTCTTGGGGAACTGGCCCCACCTATCGGTGGGGATTCCAACACCGATAAACTCATCTTT	CALGELAPPIGGDSNTDKLIF
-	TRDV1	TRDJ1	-	TGTGCTCTTGGGATCAACTTCCTACGCTGGGGGACGTACACCGATAAACTCATCTTT	CALGINFLRWGTYTDKLIF
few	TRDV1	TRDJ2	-	TGTGCTCTTGGGGAACTAGTCCCCATGGTAGGGGTACTACACCCTCTGACAGCACAACTCTTCTTT	CALGELVPMVGVLHPLTAQLFF
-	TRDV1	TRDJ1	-	TGTGCTCTTGGGGAAGAGGTACACGCTGAGTACACCGATAAACTCATCTTT	CALGEEVHAEYTDKLIF
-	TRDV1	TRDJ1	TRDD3	TGTGCTCTTGGAGAAAACTGGGGGGTAGAAACCGATAAACTCATCTTT	CALGENWGVETDKLIF
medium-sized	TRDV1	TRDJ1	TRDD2	TGTGCTCTTGGGGAAGTAACTGGCCTTCCTACGTCCTGGGGATTTAAACTCATCTTT	CALGEVTGLPTSWGFKLIF
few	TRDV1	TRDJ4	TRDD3	TGTGCTCTTGGGGAACTAAGGGCCCCCGCTGGGGGATACGCGGAGTTCCCTTCCCCCAGACCCCTGATCTTT	CALGELRAPAGGYAEFPSPRPLIF
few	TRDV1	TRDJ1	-	TGTGCTCTTGGGACCTTACGTACCCATACACTCCGAGGGTTGGGGACCGATAAACTCATCTTT	CALGTLRTHTLRGLGTDKLIF
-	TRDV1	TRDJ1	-	TGTGCTCTTGGGTACCAGGGGCCCACCGATAAACTCATCTTT	CALGYQGPTDKLIF
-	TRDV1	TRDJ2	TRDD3	TGTGCTCTTGGGGTCCAACTTGATTTCCCGGGGGATCCCACAGCACAACTCTTCTTT	CALGVQLDFPGDPTAQLFF
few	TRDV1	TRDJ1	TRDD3	TGTGCTCTTGGGCCAGACCTCCCTCAGTCCAGTGCGGGCTGGGGGATACAATCCGATAAACTCATCTTT	CALGPDLPQSSAGWGIQSDKLIF
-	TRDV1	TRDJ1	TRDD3	TGTGCTCTTGGGGAACTAAAGTTCCTACCAGGGCCGGGGGATACTGGGACCGATAAACTCATCTTT	CALGELKFLPGPGDTGTDKLIF
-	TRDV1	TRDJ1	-	TGTGCTCTTGGGTACAACCCGGGGGCCTTTCCTAACACCGATAAACTCATCTTT	CALGYNPGAFPNTDKLIF
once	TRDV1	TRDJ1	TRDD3	TGTGCTCTTGGGGAATATAGGGGGATCCCTGGCAGCAACACCGATAAACTCATCTTT	CALGEYRGIPGSNTDKLIF
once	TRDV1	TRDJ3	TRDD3	TGTGCTCTTGGTTTTCCTACTTCTTCTGGGGGATTGTTTTTC	CALGFPTSSGGLFF
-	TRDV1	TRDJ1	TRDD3	TGTGCTCTTGGGGATCCCCGACTTCCTTTCGGGGATACGGGCACCGATAAACTCATCTTT	CALGDPRLPFGDTGTDKLIF
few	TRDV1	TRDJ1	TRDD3	TGTGCTCTTGGGGAGCCTACGTCGCTGGGGGTTCATTCCGATAAACTCATCTTT	CALGEPTSLGVHSDKLIF
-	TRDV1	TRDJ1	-	TGTGCTCTTGGGGGAACAGAGTACACCGATAAACTCATCTTT	CALGGTEYTDKLIF
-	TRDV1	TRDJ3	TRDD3	TGTGCTCTTGGGGAACGCTTCTTAGTAGGATACGGACCCTGGGACACCCGACAGATGTTTTTC	CALGERFLVGYGPWDTRQMFF
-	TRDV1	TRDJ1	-	TGTGCTCTTGGGGAACTAGTAGAAATACTATTAATTCCGTCAAAACCCTATAAACTCATCTTT	CALGELVEILLIPSKPYKLIF
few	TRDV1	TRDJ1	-	TGTGCTCTTGGGGAACTTAAGACCACTTCCTCCACCTTTACTTTCCGAAAACTCATCTTT	CALGELKTTSSTFTFRKLIF
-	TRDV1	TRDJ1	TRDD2	TGTGCTCTTGGGGAACGGGGGTGGCCTTCCTACCCCTCTACTAAGTACACCGATAAACTCATCTTT	CALGERGWPSYPSTKYTDKLIF
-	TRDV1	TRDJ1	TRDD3	TGTGCTCTTGGGGGGTTCTTCCTACTGGGGGATACTCTAGCCCCTACCGATAAACTCATCTTT	CALGGFFLLGDTLAPTDKLIF
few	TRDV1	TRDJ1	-	TGTGCTCTTGGGGAACTAAGAGTCCTACAGGGGATGTCGTACACCGATAAACTCATCTTT	CALGELRVLQGMSYTDKLIF
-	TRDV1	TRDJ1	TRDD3	TGTGCTCTTGGGGACCCCATCGGGGGATTCTCTGCCGATAAACTCATCTTT	CALGDPIGGFSADKLIF
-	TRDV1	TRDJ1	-	TGTGCTCTTGGGGCCATCAACCCTTCCGGGGTCCTCCCCTACACCGATAAACTCATCTTT	CALGAINPSGVLPYTDKLIF
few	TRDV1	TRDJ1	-	TGTGCTCTTGGGGAATCCAATTCCTACGGTGTACTGGGGCTGCGTAAACTCATCTTT	CALGESNSYGVLGLRKLIF
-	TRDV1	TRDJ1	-	TGTGCTCTTGGGAATCCCTCGAGGTACACCGATAAACTCATCTTT	CALGNPSRYTDKLIF
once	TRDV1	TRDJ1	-	TGTGCTCTTGGGGAACTAGAACAAATTAGCACCGATAAACTCATCTTT	CALGELEQISTDKLIF
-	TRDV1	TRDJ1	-	TGTGCTCTTGGGGAACGAGGTCCTCCGGGTACTGGGCTGGCGGGACTCATCTTT	CALGERGPPGTGLAGLIF
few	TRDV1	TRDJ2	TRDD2	TGTGCTCTTGGGGAACTGCCCCTCCTTCCTACAAGCTGGGGACCTTACGGGGCACAACTCTTCTTT	CALGELPLLPTSWGPYGAQLFF
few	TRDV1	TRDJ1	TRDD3	TGTGCTCTTGGGTCAATCCCCCTTCGGAACGACTGGGGCGGGTACACCGATAAACTCATCTTT	CALGSIPLRNDWGGYTDKLIF
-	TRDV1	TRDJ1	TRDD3	TGTGCTCTTGGGGACATCTCGTTTCCCCTCGATGCGGTCGGGGGATACGCTAGACTCATCTTT	CALGDISFPLDAVGGYARLIF
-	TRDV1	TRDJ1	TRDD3	TGTGCTCTTGGGGAACTTGAGGGTTTCGAACTGGGGGAGTACACCGATAAACTCATCTTT	CALGELEGFELGEYTDKLIF
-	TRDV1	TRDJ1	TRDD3	TGTGCTCTTGGGGAACATATCCTTCCAGTACTGGGGGTCCCATTGTACACCGATAAACTCATCTTT	CALGEHILPVLGVPLYTDKLIF
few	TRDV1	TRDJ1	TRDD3	TGTGCTCTTGGGGCCGTGTTTACCCTGGGGGATACGTACACCGATAAACTCATCTTT	CALGAVFTLGDTYTDKLIF